This T cell receptor (beta chain) was obtained from a study of vaccination and CD4 T cells after COVID-19. Study background: Median draw time for post-COVID samples was 80 to 110 days post-diagnosis (range 35 to 161).

Broader study findings: Rising from about 20 to 38, the median of SARS-CoV-2-reactive clonotypes did not change significantly.

Indicated treatment: roughly 11-day PBMC culture with coronavirus spike peptide pools or control peptides (ViraFEST assay). The V and J ends lost 3 bases and 1 base respectively, with 22 bases between them. Germline CDR1 reads MDHEN; CDR2 reads SYDVKM. The length of the CDR3 is 18 residues. Regarding this clonotype: Its antigen remains unidentified.

Once obtained from cultured CD4+ T cells, the DNA was sequenced using the Oncomine TCR Beta short-read assay. TCRdb re-analysed the PCR reads in MiXCR, keeping a single row per CDR3 protein. The sample consists of roughly 24,000 distinct CDR3 sequences, 35% to 50% of them appearing once. The receptor comes from a human donor who had recovered from COVID-19. The material sequenced was CD4+ T cells from blood, cultured in vitro. The rearrangement uses TRBV28 and TRBJ2-7; D remains unclear. The CDR3 DNA reads TGTGCCAGCAGTTTGATTCCCGGCAGTCCCAATTTTTCCTACGAGCAGTACTTC. This codes for CASSLIPGSPNFSYEQYF.